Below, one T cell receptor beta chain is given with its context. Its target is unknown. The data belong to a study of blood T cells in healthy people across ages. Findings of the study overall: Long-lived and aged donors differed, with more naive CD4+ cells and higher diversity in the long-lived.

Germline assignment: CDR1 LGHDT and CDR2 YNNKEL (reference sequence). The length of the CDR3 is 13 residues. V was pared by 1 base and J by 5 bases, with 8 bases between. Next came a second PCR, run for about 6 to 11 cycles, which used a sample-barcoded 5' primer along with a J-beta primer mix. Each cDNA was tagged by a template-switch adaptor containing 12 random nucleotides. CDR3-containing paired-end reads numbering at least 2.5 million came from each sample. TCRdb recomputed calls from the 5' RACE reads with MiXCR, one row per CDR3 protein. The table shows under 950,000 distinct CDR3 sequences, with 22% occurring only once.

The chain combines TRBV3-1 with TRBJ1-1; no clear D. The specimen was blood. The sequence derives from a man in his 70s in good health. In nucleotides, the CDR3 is TGTGCCAGCAGCCAAGGGGGTCGTACTGAAGCTTTCTTT. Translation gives CASSQGGRTEAFF.